The 31 T cell receptor beta chains reported below all come from one sample, sequenced in a study of beta chain features in type 1 diabetes. Findings of the study overall: Among all four CD4+ subsets, Type 1 diabetes patients had TCRB CDR3s that were moderately but significantly shorter.

As every portion of the isolated RNA was reverse transcribed, the sequencing read expressed TCRB transcripts. The protocol was immunoSEQ multiplex PCR, while the TCRdb copy is restricted to in-frame clones and leaves out a portion. The sample lists around 690,000 clones; roughly an eighth were seen once. No cognate antigen is known for these TCRs. Sequenced material: naive CD4+ T cells from blood. The receptor source for this set is a man younger than 40 with type 1 diabetes.

The table lists this clone with a few counts. This chain joins TRBV4-2 and TRBJ2-7; 7 bases agree with TRBD2. CDR1 is LGHNA and CDR2 is YNFKEQ in the germline V gene. V was pared by 1 base and J by 0 bases, with 6 bases of the junction left unmatched. The length of the CDR3 is 16 residues. The CDR3 DNA sequence: TGTGCCAGCAGCCAAGGCGGGGCTAGCGGCTCCTACGAGCAGTACTTC. Translated: CASSQGGASGSYEQYF.

CDR3 in DNA: TGTGCCAGCAGTCAACCCTACCGCCCCGATACGCAGTATTTT. The encoded protein is CASSQPYRPDTQYF. The rearrangement links TRBV27 to TRBJ2-3; no clear D. The CDR3 extends over 14 amino acids. Germline CDR1 MNHEY, CDR2 SMNVEV (reference sequence). With 5 bases removed from V and 6 bases from J, the gap between germline ends came to 15 bases.

This clone was counted between two and nine times. The CDR3 bases are TGCGCCAGCAGCCAAAGGGGGAGTGATGATACGCAGTATTTT. Protein product: CASSQRGSDDTQYF. The chain has TRBV4-3 and TRBJ2-3; D is perhaps TRBD1 (6 bases). This CDR3 has 14 amino acids. V lost 2 bases and J 6 bases, leaving 12 bases between the germline ends. CDR1 and CDR2 (germline): LGHNA, YSLEER.

V and J are TRBV10-3 and TRBJ2-7; the D call may be TRBD1 or TRBD2 (5 bases each). The CDR3 loop spans 15 amino acids. Trimming stripped 6 bases from V and 0 bases from J, with 15 bases between. The V gene's germline CDR1 is ENHRY and CDR2 SYGVKD. Here the CDR3 DNA reads TGTGCCATCAGATCCGGGACGAGGGGCTCCTACGAGCAGTACTTC. This encodes CAIRSGTRGSYEQYF.

The gene calls are TRBV2 and TRBJ1-1, with no clear D. This CDR3 region has 12 residues. CDR1 is SNHLY and CDR2 is FYNNEI in the germline V gene. V lost 6 bases, J lost 5 bases, and 10 bases lay in between. The CDR3 nucleotides read TGTGCCAGCAGCGAACGACCGACTGAAGCTTTCTTT. It encodes CASSERPTEAFF.

The chain combines TRBV27 with TRBJ2-3; 11 bases agree with TRBD2. The CDR3 covers 17 residues. Losses at the gene ends were 3 bases for V and 1 base for J; bases not matched to a gene: 6. CDR1 is MNHEY and CDR2 is SMNVEV in the germline V gene (reference sequence). The CDR3 coding sequence is TGTGCCAGCAGTTTTAGCGGGGGGGCATGGGGCACAGATACGCAGTATTTT. Its translation: CASSFSGGAWGTDTQYF.

The chain carries TRBV7-9 and TRBJ2-1; a weak D match, TRBD2 (6 bases). V was shortened by 1 base and J by 6 bases, with 10 bases between the two germline ends. The CDR3 contains 14 residues. Germline V gene lookup returns CDR1 SEHNR and CDR2 FQNEAQ (reference sequence). The CDR3 region is CASSLGLGGNEQFF. For the CDR3, the DNA is TGTGCCAGCAGCTTAGGTTTGGGGGGCAATGAGCAGTTCTTC. The variable domain in full, completed from reference TRBV7-9 and TRBJ2-1, reads DTGVSQNPRHKITKRGQNVTFRCDPISEHNRLYWYRQTLGQGPEFLTYFQNEAQLEKSRLLSDRFSAERPKGSFSTLEIQRTEQGDSAMYLCASSLGLGGNEQFFGPGTRLTVL.

The rearrangement uses TRBV10-3 and TRBJ2-3, with TRBD2 matching 9 bases. The V gene end was trimmed by 0 bases and the J gene end by 4 bases; junction bases not matched to a gene: 8. This CDR3 region has 17 residues. The V gene's germline CDR1 is ENHRY and CDR2 SYGVKD. The DNA of the CDR3 is TGTGCCATCAGTGAGTCTGGTCTAGCGGGGAGGGCAGATACGCAGTATTTT. This sequence encodes CAISESGLAGRADTQYF.

This clone was observed a few times. The chain carries TRBV28 and TRBJ2-7; possible D gene TRBD1, 6 bases. The CDR3 totals 12 residues. The V end was cut by 6 bases, the J end by 9 bases, with 15 bases between. The germline V gene has CDR1 MDHEN and CDR2 SYDVKM. The DNA for the CDR3 is TGTGCCAGCAGGAACAGGGATACCTCGCAGTACTTC. It is translated as CASRNRDTSQYF.

This clone was observed a few times. The V gene is TRBV2, the J gene TRBJ1-5; weak D call: TRBD1 (6 bases). The ends were cut back, 7 bases at V and 2 bases at J, with 15 bases in the middle. This CDR3 is built from 15 residues. Germline CDR1 and CDR2: SNHLY and FYNNEI. The CDR3 region is CASTGEGGGNQPQHF. CDR3 in DNA: TGTGCCAGCACGGGAGAGGGGGGTGGCAATCAGCCCCAGCATTTT.

This clone was counted a few times. J is TRBJ1-1 and V is TRBV7-9; 10 nucleotides align to TRBD1. V lost 5 bases, J lost 2 bases, and 5 bases stayed unmatched. The V gene's germline CDR1 is SEHNR and CDR2 FQNEAQ (reference sequence). CDR3 length: 15 residues. CDR3 region: CASSPRTGGNTEAFF. The CDR3 nucleotides read TGTGCCAGCAGCCCCCGGACAGGGGGAAACACTGAAGCTTTCTTT. The entire variable domain, with the rest obtained from reference TRBV7-9 and TRBJ1-1, is as follows: DTGVSQNPRHKITKRGQNVTFRCDPISEHNRLYWYRQTLGQGPEFLTYFQNEAQLEKSRLLSDRFSAERPKGSFSTLEIQRTEQGDSAMYLCASSPRTGGNTEAFFGQGTRLTVV.

The V gene is TRBV5-8, the J gene TRBJ1-2; D is unclear. The length of the CDR3 is 13 residues. CDR1 and CDR2 (germline): SGHTS, YDEGEE. The germline V and J ends were trimmed by 6 bases and 8 bases, with 17 bases remaining between them. CDR3 sequence: CASTPGSAIGYTF. CDR3 bases: TGTGCCAGCACCCCGGGCTCAGCAATAGGCTACACCTTC.

This clone was found a few times. V usage is TRBV7-9 and J usage is TRBJ2-3, with D perhaps TRBD1 (5 bases). The V end was cut by 3 bases, the J end by 0 bases, with 10 bases between. The CDR3 is made up of 15 amino acids. Germline values: CDR1 SEHNR, CDR2 FQNEAQ (reference sequence). CDR3 residues: CASSLTEASTDTQYF. Written as DNA, the CDR3 is TGTGCCAGCAGCTTGACAGAGGCGAGCACAGATACGCAGTATTTT.

Comments on this clone: Within the sample, other DNA sequences also encode this same CDR3. The chain is built from TRBV5-4 and TRBJ1-5; TRBD1 is a possible D gene (6 bases). This CDR3 has 14 amino acids. Trimming shortened V by 0 bases and J by 7 bases, and 11 bases separated the two germline ends. The germline CDR1 and CDR2 sequences are SGHNT and YYREEE (reference sequence). CDR3 sequence: CASSLGGGGQPQHF. The CDR3 DNA sequence: TGTGCCAGCAGCTTGGGAGGGGGTGGCCAGCCCCAGCATTTT.

This clone was counted between two and nine times. The chain uses TRBV5-6 and TRBJ2-3, with 14 bases that match TRBD2. The CDR3 loop spans 17 amino acids. V lost 0 bases and J lost 6; bases outside the gene matches: 6. Germline CDR1 and CDR2: SGHDT and YYEEEE. The CDR3 region is CASSLVGLAGDPDTQYF. CDR3 coding DNA: TGTGCCAGCAGCTTGGTGGGACTAGCGGGGGACCCGGATACGCAGTATTTT.

In this sample, this clone turned up a few times. This sequence joins TRBV15 and TRBJ2-2; a possible D gene is TRBD2 (6 bases). CDR3 length equals 15 residues. V lost 1 base and J lost 4, with 10 bases in between. Germline CDR1 reads LNHNV; CDR2 reads YYDKDF (reference sequence). CDR3 DNA: TGTGCCACCAGCAGAGGCGGGGCGAGCACCGGGGAGCTGTTTTTT. This sequence encodes CATSRGGASTGELFF. The full variable domain, with the rest looked up from reference TRBV15 and TRBJ2-2, is DAMVIQNPRYQVTQFGKPVTLSCSQTLNHNVMYWYQQKSSQAPKLLFHYYDKDFNNEADTPDNFQSRRPNTSFCFLDIRSPGLGDTAMYLCATSRGGASTGELFFGEGSRLTVL.

Concerning this clone itself: Other DNA sequences in the same sample also yield this CDR3. The chain recombines TRBV9 with TRBJ2-1; 10 bases are shared with TRBD1. After removal of 1 base from V and 7 bases from J, the junction contained 5 bases not matched to a gene. The CDR3 runs to 15 residues. Germline V gene sequence: CDR1 SGDLS, CDR2 YYNGEE. CDR3 protein: CASSVTGQGFNEQFF. The CDR3 nucleotides read TGTGCCAGCAGCGTAACGGGACAGGGGTTTAATGAGCAGTTCTTC.

J is TRBJ1-4 and V is TRBV4-1; TRBD1 matches at 7 bases. After removal of 4 bases from V and 4 bases from J, the junction contained 3 bases not matched to a gene. The CDR3 runs to 14 residues. The germline V gene has CDR1 MGHRA and CDR2 YSYEKL. The CDR3 loop reads CASSLGQVNEKLFF. CDR3 DNA: TGCGCCAGCAGCCTTGGACAGGTTAATGAAAAACTGTTTTTT.

This clone has only a few counts. The chain uses TRBV9 and TRBJ2-1; D remains unclear. V lost 3 bases to trimming and J lost 7 bases, with 17 bases between them. CDR1 is SGDLS, CDR2 YYNGEE, per germline. CDR3 length: 15 residues. CDR3 nucleotide sequence: TGTGCCAGCAGCGCTTCTCCCCGGAGTTGGAATGAGCAGTTCTTC. The encoded protein is CASSASPRSWNEQFF.

The chain employs TRBV9 and TRBJ2-7; TRBD1 agrees at 7 bases. The germline V gene has CDR1 SGDLS and CDR2 YYNGEE. V dropped 0 bases and J dropped 2; count of bases not matched to a gene: 2. CDR3 length: 14 residues. The CDR3 DNA is TGTGCCAGCAGCGTAGATCAGGGGGCCTACGAGCAGTACTTC. Translated, it gives CASSVDQGAYEQYF. The entire variable domain, with the rest obtained from reference TRBV9 and TRBJ2-7, is as follows: DSGVTQTPKHLITATGQRVTLRCSPRSGDLSVYWYQQSLDQGLQFLIQYYNGEERAKGNILERFSAQQFPDLHSELNLSSLELGDSALYFCASSVDQGAYEQYFGPGTRLTVT.

This clone has only a few counts. The chain couples TRBV29-1 to TRBJ2-5; no reliable D call. The CDR3 has 10 residues. Trimming took off 3 bases at V and 11 bases at J, with 10 bases between the two ends. CDR1 SQVTM and CDR2 ANQGSEA come from the germline V gene. The CDR3 coding sequence is TGCAGCGTTGATTTGAAGGCTCAGTACTTC. Its translation: CSVDLKAQYF.

The chain joins TRBV4-3 to TRBJ2-6; a possible D gene is TRBD2 (5 bases). The CDR3 sequence is 20 residues long. In germline, CDR1 is LGHNA, CDR2 YSLEER. Trimming cost V 0 bases and J 0 bases, with 18 bases left between them. The CDR3 spells CASSQDPRGNSLSGANVLTF. In DNA form, the CDR3 reads TGCGCCAGCAGCCAAGATCCCAGAGGGAATTCCCTCTCTGGGGCCAACGTCCTGACTTTC.

The V and J genes are TRBV6-5 and TRBJ1-3; 9 bases map to TRBD1. The CDR3 covers 16 residues. The V gene's germline CDR1 is MNHEY and CDR2 SVGAGI. The V gene end was trimmed by 0 bases and the J gene end by 8 bases; junction bases not matched to a gene: 8. CDR3 nucleotide sequence: TGTGCCAGCAGTTACTCAGGGACAGGGTACGCTGACACCATATATTTT. This sequence encodes CASSYSGTGYADTIYF.

This clone has more than one count but fewer than ten. CDR3 region: CASTRSLDGTAEQYF. The CDR3 coding sequence is TGTGCCAGCACCCGCTCCTTGGACGGGACGGCGGAGCAGTACTTC. The chain uses TRBV5-4 and TRBJ2-7; D is tentatively TRBD1 or TRBD2 (5 bases each). The CDR3 runs 15 residues. In germline, CDR1 is SGHNT, CDR2 YYREEE (reference sequence). V lost 6 bases, J lost 7 bases, and 23 bases lay in between.

Only a few counts were recorded for this clone. V gene TRBV29-1 combines with J gene TRBJ2-5; 11 nucleotides agree with TRBD1. V lost 4 bases and J lost 2; bases outside the gene matches: 3. Germline assignment: CDR1 SQVTM and CDR2 ANQGSEA. This CDR3 has 14 residues. The chain's CDR3 is CSVGTGGGQETQYF. For the CDR3, the DNA is TGCAGCGTTGGGACAGGGGGCGGTCAAGAGACCCAGTACTTC.

This CDR3 is CASATGGAYGYTF. The CDR3 DNA reads as TGTGCCAGCGCCACGGGGGGGGCCTATGGCTACACCTTC. This chain connects TRBV27 to TRBJ1-2; TRBD1 might be the D (6 bases). The CDR3 is 13 residues long. Germline V lookup: CDR1 MNHEY, CDR2 SMNVEV (reference sequence). With 8 bases removed from V and 4 bases from J, the gap between germline ends came to 14 bases.

The V gene is TRBV4-3, the J gene TRBJ2-2; 7 positions match TRBD1. Trimming cost V 2 bases and J 1 base; bases outside gene matches: 7. Germline lookup yields CDR1 LGHNA and CDR2 YSLEER. CDR3 length: 17 amino acids. The CDR3 spells CASSQSRDSQNTGELFF. The DNA of the CDR3 is TGCGCCAGCAGCCAAAGCCGGGACAGCCAGAACACCGGGGAGCTGTTTTTT.

The chain couples TRBV6-5 to TRBJ2-5, with D possibly TRBD1 on 6 matching bases. The germline V and J ends were trimmed by 8 bases and 6 bases, with 16 bases remaining between them. CDR1 MNHEY and CDR2 SVGAGI come from the germline V gene. The CDR3 runs 13 residues. In nucleotides, the CDR3 is TGTGCCAGCGGTCCAGGGGTGGTTAAGACCCAGTACTTC. It translates to CASGPGVVKTQYF.

This clone has a handful of counts. This chain's CDR3 is CASSLNSNYNSPLHF. The CDR3 DNA reads as TGTGCCAGCAGCTTAAACAGTAACTATAATTCACCCCTCCACTTT. The V and J genes are TRBV7-9 and TRBJ1-6; no firm D call. Germline V gene data show CDR1 as SEHNR and CDR2 as FQNEAQ (reference sequence). The V end was cut by 2 bases, the J end by 3 bases, with 8 bases between. The CDR3 length is 15 residues. The variable domain in full, with the rest retrieved from reference TRBV7-9 and TRBJ1-6, is DTGVSQNPRHKITKRGQNVTFRCDPISEHNRLYWYRQTLGQGPEFLTYFQNEAQLEKSRLLSDRFSAERPKGSFSTLEIQRTEQGDSAMYLCASSLNSNYNSPLHFGNGTRLTVT.

This clone was detected only a few times. The junction does not match germline at one end; this may be a read error. This sequence joins TRBV10-3 and TRBJ2-3; TRBD1 aligns across 7 bases. The CDR3 has 14 amino acids. Germline V gives CDR1 ENHRY, CDR2 SYGVKD. Here the CDR3 DNA reads TGTGCCATTAGTGAGGGGGCGGGCGTGGATACGCAGTATTTT. Its protein is CAISEGAGVDTQYF.

This clone was seen only a few times. The chain couples TRBV9 to TRBJ1-5, with D hard to call. Germline CDR1 reads SGDLS; CDR2 reads YYNGEE. V lost 0 bases to trimming and J lost 7 bases, with 8 bases between them. This CDR3 is built from 13 residues. CDR3 sequence: CASSVEDGQPQHF. The DNA for the CDR3 is TGTGCCAGCAGCGTAGAGGACGGACAGCCCCAGCATTTT.